This T cell receptor beta chain emerged from a study of identical twins. This clonotype was recorded many times. TCRdb called the 5' RACE reads again in MiXCR, with one record for every CDR3 protein. The sample holds about 700,000 distinct CDR3 sequences, 8.6% seen once. V was trimmed by 2 bases and J by 0 bases, leaving 11 bases between them. CDR3 length: 16 residues. Germline V gene lookup returns CDR1 MRHNA and CDR2 SNTAGT. The same sample was also studied in work on yellow fever vaccine responses in identical twins.

Material for sequencing was PBMCs. V gene TRBV6-4 combines with J gene TRBJ2-1; maybe TRBD2 (5 bases). The source is a woman between 18 and 30 years old in good health. The CDR3 DNA is TGTGCCAGCAGTGACAATGAGCGGATCTCCTACAATGAGCAGTTCTTC. Protein product: CASSDNERISYNEQFF.